One and the same sample provided the 14 T cell receptor beta chains below, sequenced in a study of CD8+ T cells in alopecia areata. cDNA prepared by RNA extraction and subsequent reverse transcription served as the template for sequencing. Libraries were prepared by immunoSEQ multiplex PCR; TCRdb keeps only in-frame clonotypes and omits some of them. The sample consists of about 110,000 clones, 55% to 75% of them appearing once. The sample was CD8+ T cells sorted from blood. The receptors shown here come from a human donor in good health.

The chain couples TRBV9 to TRBJ1-4; TRBD1 is a possible D gene (6 bases). Germline CDR1 is SGDLS and CDR2 is YYNGEE. The CDR3 runs 14 residues. With 3 bases removed from V and 6 bases from J, the gap between germline ends came to 12 bases. The CDR3 is CASSAGTRHEKLFF. CDR3 DNA: TGTGCCAGCAGCGCCGGGACAAGGCATGAAAAACTGTTTTTT.

CDR3 bases: TGTGCCAGCAGTTACTGGAGAGACACTGAAGCTTTCTTT. It yields the protein CASSYWRDTEAFF. The chain has TRBV6-6 and TRBJ1-1; D not resolved. The germline V gene encodes CDR1 MNHNY and CDR2 SVGAGI (reference sequence). V dropped 1 base and J dropped 3 bases, with 6 bases sitting between them. The CDR3 is 13 amino acids.

V usage is TRBV6-5 and J usage is TRBJ2-6, with D hard to call. The CDR3 loop spans 16 amino acids. The germline V gene encodes CDR1 MNHEY and CDR2 SVGAGI. Trimming pared 0 bases from V and 1 base from J, leaving 7 bases between. The CDR3 spells CASSYSVASGANVLTF. For the CDR3, the DNA is TGTGCCAGCAGTTACTCCGTGGCGTCTGGGGCCAACGTCCTGACTTTC.

The chain has TRBV7-2 and TRBJ2-5; 8 bases fit TRBD2. The V gene's germline CDR1 is SGHTA and CDR2 FQGNSA. V trimming: 4 bases; J trimming: 5 bases; junction bases outside the gene matches: 6. The CDR3 runs to 14 residues. CDR3 sequence: CASSSEAGVETQYF. CDR3 bases: TGTGCCAGCAGCTCCGAAGCGGGGGTTGAGACCCAGTACTTC.

The V and J genes are TRBV11-2 and TRBJ1-2; no clear D gene. With 1 base removed from V and 2 bases from J, the gap between germline ends came to 17 bases. This CDR3 region has 17 residues. Germline CDR1 and CDR2: SGHAT and FQNNGV. The CDR3 reads CASSLAPRDGLNYGYTF. Written as DNA, the CDR3 is TGTGCCAGCAGCTTAGCCCCCCGAGACGGTCTGAACTATGGCTACACCTTC.

This clone was detected only a few times. The chain combines TRBV5-6 with TRBJ2-6, with D perhaps TRBD1 (6 bases). The CDR3 runs to 13 residues. Trimming removed 0 bases from V and 12 bases from J, with 10 bases in between. The germline gives CDR1 SGHDT, CDR2 YYEEEE. CDR3 coding DNA: TGTGCCAGCAGCTTGGGAACAGGGCCCGTCCTGACTTTC. As protein: CASSLGTGPVLTF.

The V and J genes are TRBV13 and TRBJ2-3; 11 nucleotides match TRBD2. In germline, CDR1 is PRHDT, CDR2 FYEKMQ (reference sequence). Trimming took 5 bases from V and 4 from J; bases not matched to a gene: 14. This CDR3 contains 18 residues. DNA of the CDR3: TGTGCCAGCAGCCCCGTCCCTAGCGGGGGGCAGGAAGCAGATACGCAGTATTTT. This translates into CASSPVPSGGQEADTQYF.

This clone has more than one count but fewer than ten. V usage is TRBV18 and J usage is TRBJ1-1; unclear D gene. Trimming cost V 4 bases and J 3 bases, with 9 bases left between them. Germline V gene lookup returns CDR1 KGHSH and CDR2 LQKENI. CDR3 length equals 13 residues. CDR3 DNA sequence: TGTGCCAGCTCACGACGCAGCTACACTGAAGCTTTCTTT. It is translated as CASSRRSYTEAFF.

The rearrangement uses TRBV18 and TRBJ1-5; D gene uncertain. CDR1 is KGHSH, CDR2 LQKENI, per germline. This CDR3 spans 13 amino acids. V lost 5 bases and J 9 bases, leaving 14 bases between the germline ends. The CDR3 DNA follows: TGTGCCAGCTCAAGGACCCCGATACGGCCCCAGCATTTT. Translating it yields CASSRTPIRPQHF.

The V gene is TRBV29-1, the J gene TRBJ1-1; 8 bases line up with TRBD1. CDR1 is SQVTM, CDR2 ANQGSEA, per germline. CDR3 length: 13 amino acids. J was trimmed by 6 bases and V by 7 bases; bases with no gene match: 10. The CDR3 region is CSAHRGEAAEAFF. CDR3 nucleotides: TGCAGCGCACACAGGGGGGAGGCGGCTGAAGCTTTCTTT.

In nucleotides, the CDR3 is TGTGCCAGCATCGGACAGGGGTATGGCTACACCTTC. Its protein product is CASIGQGYGYTF. The rearrangement links TRBV25-1 to TRBJ1-2; 9 nucleotides line up with TRBD1. V trimming: 7 bases; J trimming: 5 bases; junction bases outside the gene matches: 2. The V gene's germline CDR1 is MGHDK and CDR2 SYGVNS. The CDR3 has 12 residues.

As for this clone: This sample also contains other DNA sequences that code for the same CDR3. The chain couples TRBV6-5 to TRBJ1-6; perhaps TRBD1 as D (5 bases). The ends were cut back, 0 bases at V and 4 bases at J, with 10 bases in the middle. The length of the CDR3 is 16 residues. Germline CDR1 is MNHEY and CDR2 is SVGAGI. The DNA for the CDR3 is TGTGCCAGCAGTTACTCGGGGACGGGTTATAATTCACCCCTCCACTTT. Translated: CASSYSGTGYNSPLHF.

V gene TRBV7-2 combines with J gene TRBJ2-1, with D uncertain. Trimming shortened V by 0 bases and J by 4 bases, and 25 bases separated the two germline ends. Germline assignment: CDR1 SGHTA and CDR2 FQGNSA. CDR3 length: 20 amino acids. CDR3 DNA: TGTGCCAGCAGCTTAGCGCTGACCCGCCCTAGGGTCTGGCCTTACAATGAGCAGTTCTTC. Protein product: CASSLALTRPRVWPYNEQFF.

The CDR3 here is CASSPPSYNEQFF. CDR3 DNA: TGTGCCAGCAGCCCTCCCTCCTACAATGAGCAGTTCTTC. The chain has TRBV6-5 and TRBJ2-1; D unresolved. The V gene's germline CDR1 is MNHEY and CDR2 SVGAGI. V was trimmed by 6 bases and J by 0 bases, leaving 6 bases between them. This CDR3 region has 13 residues.